The T cell receptor (beta chain) described here comes from a study of cytotoxic CD8 clonotypes in ibrutinib-treated CLL. TCRdb keeps only in-frame clones here, not all; method: immunoSEQ multiplex PCR. The sample has approximately 47,000 clones; approximately 65% are singletons. In germline, CDR1 is SGHVS, CDR2 FNYEAQ. The CDR3 totals 14 residues. V lost 5 bases, J lost 6 bases, and 7 bases stayed unmatched. The specimen was PBMCs, collected after 24 months of ibrutinib treatment. The V call is TRBV7-6, the J call TRBJ1-2; 9 positions match TRBD1. The source is a human donor with chronic lymphocytic leukemia. The CDR3 protein is CASSPRTGADGYTF. CDR3 nucleotides: TGTGCCAGCAGCCCCAGGACAGGGGCGGATGGCTACACCTTC. The full variable domain, its missing parts supplied by reference TRBV7-6 and TRBJ1-2, is GAGVSQSPRYKVTKRGQDVALRCDPISGHVSLYWYRQALGQGPEFLTYFNYEAQQDKSGLPNDRFSAERPEGSISTLTIQRTEQRDSAMYRCASSPRTGADGYTFGSGTRLTVV.